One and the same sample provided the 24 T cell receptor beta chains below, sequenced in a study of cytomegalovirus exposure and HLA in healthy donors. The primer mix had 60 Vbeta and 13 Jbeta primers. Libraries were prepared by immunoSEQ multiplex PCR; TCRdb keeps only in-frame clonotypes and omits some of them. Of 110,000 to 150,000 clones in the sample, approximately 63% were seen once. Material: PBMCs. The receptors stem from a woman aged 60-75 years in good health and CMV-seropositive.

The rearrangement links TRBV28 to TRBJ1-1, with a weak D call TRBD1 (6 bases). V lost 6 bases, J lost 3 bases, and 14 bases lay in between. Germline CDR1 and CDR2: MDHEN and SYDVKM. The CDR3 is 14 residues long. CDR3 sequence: CASSLPGQDTEAFF. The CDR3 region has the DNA TGTGCCAGCAGCCTACCGGGACAAGACACTGAAGCTTTCTTT. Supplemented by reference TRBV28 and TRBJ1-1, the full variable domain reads DVKVTQSSRYLVKRTGEKVFLECVQDMDHENMFWYRQDPGLGLRLIYFSYDVKMKEKGDIPEGYSVSREKKERFSLILESASTNQTSMYLCASSLPGQDTEAFFGQGTRLTVV.

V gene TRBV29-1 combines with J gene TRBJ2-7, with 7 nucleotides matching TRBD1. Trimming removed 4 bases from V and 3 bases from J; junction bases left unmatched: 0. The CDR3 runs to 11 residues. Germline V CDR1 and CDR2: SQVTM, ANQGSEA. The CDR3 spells CSVGDSYEQYF. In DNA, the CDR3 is TGCAGCGTTGGGGACAGCTACGAGCAGTACTTC.

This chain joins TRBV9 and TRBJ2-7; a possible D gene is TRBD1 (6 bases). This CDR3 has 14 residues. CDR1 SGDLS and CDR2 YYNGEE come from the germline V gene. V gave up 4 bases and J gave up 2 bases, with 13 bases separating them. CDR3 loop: CASSIREGAYEQYF. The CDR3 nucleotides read TGTGCCAGCAGCATCCGCGAGGGGGCCTACGAGCAGTACTTC.

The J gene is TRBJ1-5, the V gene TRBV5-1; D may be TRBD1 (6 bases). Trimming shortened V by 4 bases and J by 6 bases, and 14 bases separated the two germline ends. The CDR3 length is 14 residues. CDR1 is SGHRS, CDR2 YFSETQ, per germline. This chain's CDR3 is CASSLEGDGQPQHF. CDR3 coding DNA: TGCGCCAGCAGCCTGGAGGGGGACGGTCAGCCCCAGCATTTT.

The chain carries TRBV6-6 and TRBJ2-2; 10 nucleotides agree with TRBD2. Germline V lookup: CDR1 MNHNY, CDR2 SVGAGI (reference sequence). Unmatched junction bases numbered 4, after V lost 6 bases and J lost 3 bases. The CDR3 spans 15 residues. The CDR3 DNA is TGTGCCAGCAGCCAACTAGCGGGGTACACCGGGGAGCTGTTTTTT. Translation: CASSQLAGYTGELFF.

CDR3: CASTGGTGSDTQYF. Written as DNA, the CDR3 is TGTGCCAGTACGGGTGGGACAGGGTCAGATACGCAGTATTTT. The chain carries TRBV19 and TRBJ2-3, with 9 bases identical to TRBD1. Germline-derived CDR1 and CDR2 are LNHDA and SQIVND (reference sequence). V shed 7 bases, J shed 4 bases, and the junction held 6 bases outside the gene matches. The CDR3 runs to 14 residues.

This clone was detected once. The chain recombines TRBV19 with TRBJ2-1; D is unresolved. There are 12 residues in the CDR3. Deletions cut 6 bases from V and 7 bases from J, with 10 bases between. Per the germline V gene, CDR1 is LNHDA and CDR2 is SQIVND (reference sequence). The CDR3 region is CASSPGRNEQFF. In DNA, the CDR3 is TGTGCCAGTAGCCCGGGTCGGAATGAGCAGTTCTTC.

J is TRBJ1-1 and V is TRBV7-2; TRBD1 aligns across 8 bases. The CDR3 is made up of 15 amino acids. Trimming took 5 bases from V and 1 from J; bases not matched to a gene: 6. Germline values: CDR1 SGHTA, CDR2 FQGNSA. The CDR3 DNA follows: TGTGCCAGCAGCCCCCGACAGGGGACGAACACTGAAGCTTTCTTT. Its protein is CASSPRQGTNTEAFF.

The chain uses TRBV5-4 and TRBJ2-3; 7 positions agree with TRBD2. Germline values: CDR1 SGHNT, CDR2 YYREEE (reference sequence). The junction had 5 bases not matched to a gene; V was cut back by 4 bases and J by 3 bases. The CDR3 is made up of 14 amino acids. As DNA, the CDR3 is TGTGCCAGCAGCAACCAGGGAGGGACAGATACGCAGTATTTT. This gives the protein CASSNQGGTDTQYF.

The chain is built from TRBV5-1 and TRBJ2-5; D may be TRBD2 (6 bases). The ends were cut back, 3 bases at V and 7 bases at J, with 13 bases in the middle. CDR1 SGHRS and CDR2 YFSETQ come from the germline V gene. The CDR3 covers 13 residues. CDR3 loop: CASSSEGSGTQYF. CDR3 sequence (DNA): TGCGCCAGCAGCTCGGAGGGGTCAGGGACCCAGTACTTC.

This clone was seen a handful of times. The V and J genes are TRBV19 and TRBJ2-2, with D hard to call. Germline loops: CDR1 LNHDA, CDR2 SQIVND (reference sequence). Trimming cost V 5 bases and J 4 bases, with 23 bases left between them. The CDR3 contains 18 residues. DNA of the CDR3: TGTGCCAGTAGTGGGTTTGGCAGGTCCCGTTTTAGCACCGGGGAGCTGTTTTTT. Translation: CASSGFGRSRFSTGELFF.

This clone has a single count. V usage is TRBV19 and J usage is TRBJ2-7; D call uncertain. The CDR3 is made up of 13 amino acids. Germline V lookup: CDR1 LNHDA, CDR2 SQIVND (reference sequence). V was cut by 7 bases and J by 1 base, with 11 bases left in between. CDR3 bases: TGTGCCAGTACCAGCCGAGGTTCCTACGAGCAGTACTTC. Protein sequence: CASTSRGSYEQYF. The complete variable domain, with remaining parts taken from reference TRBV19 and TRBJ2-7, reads DGGITQSPKYLFRKEGQNVTLSCEQNLNHDAMYWYRQDPGQGLRLIYYSQIVNDFQKGDIAEGYSVSREKKESFPLTVTSAQKNPTAFYLCASTSRGSYEQYFGPGTRLTVT.

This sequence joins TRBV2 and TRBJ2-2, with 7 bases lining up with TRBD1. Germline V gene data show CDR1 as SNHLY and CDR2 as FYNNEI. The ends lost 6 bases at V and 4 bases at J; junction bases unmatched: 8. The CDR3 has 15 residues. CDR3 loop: CASRGGQLFTGELFF. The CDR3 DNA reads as TGTGCCAGCAGAGGGGGCCAGCTATTCACCGGGGAGCTGTTTTTT.

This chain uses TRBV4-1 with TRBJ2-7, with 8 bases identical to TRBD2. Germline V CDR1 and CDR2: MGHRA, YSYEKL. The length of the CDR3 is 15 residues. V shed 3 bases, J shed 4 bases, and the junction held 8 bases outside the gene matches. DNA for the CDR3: TGCGCCAGCAGCCACCCTCCGGGGGGGCGGTACGAGCAGTACTTC. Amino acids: CASSHPPGGRYEQYF.

The CDR3 DNA follows: TGTGCCAGCAGTGGTAGTTTCTACGAGCAGTACTTC. It codes for CASSGSFYEQYF. The chain carries TRBV2 and TRBJ2-7; D is ambiguous. Trimming took 4 bases from V and 3 from J, leaving 7 bases between them. The CDR3 runs 12 residues. Germline CDR1 SNHLY, CDR2 FYNNEI. Full variable domain (missing parts from reference TRBV2 and TRBJ2-7): EPEVTQTPSHQVTQMGQEVILRCVPISNHLYFYWYRQILGQKVEFLVSFYNNEISEKSEIFDDQFSVERPDGSNFTLKIRSTKLEDSAMYFCASSGSFYEQYFGPGTRLTVT.

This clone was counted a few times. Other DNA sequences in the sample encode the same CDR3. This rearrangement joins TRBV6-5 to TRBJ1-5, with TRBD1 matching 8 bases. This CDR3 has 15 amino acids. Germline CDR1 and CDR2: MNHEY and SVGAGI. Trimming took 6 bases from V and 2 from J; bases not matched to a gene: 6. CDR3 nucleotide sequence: TGTGCCAGCAGCCTAGGACAGGGAGGCAATCAGCCCCAGCATTTT. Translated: CASSLGQGGNQPQHF.

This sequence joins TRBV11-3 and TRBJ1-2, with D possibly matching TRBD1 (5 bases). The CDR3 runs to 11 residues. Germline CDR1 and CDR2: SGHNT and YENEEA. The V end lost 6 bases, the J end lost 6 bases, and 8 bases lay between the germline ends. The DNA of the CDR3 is TGTGCCAGCAGTTCGACAGATGGCTACACCTTC. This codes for CASSSTDGYTF.

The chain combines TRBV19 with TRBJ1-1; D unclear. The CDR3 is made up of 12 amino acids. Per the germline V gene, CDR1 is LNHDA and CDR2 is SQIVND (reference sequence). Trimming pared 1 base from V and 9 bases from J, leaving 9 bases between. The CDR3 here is CASSIGKAKAFF. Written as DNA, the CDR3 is TGTGCCAGTAGTATAGGAAAAGCAAAAGCTTTCTTT.

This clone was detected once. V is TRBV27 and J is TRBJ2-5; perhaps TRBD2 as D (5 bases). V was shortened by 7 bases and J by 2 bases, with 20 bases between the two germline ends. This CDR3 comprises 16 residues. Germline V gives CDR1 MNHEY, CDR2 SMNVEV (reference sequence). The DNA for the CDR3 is TGTGCCAGCACCATGACCGGCGTTGGGGAGCAAGAGACCCAGTACTTC. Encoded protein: CASTMTGVGEQETQYF.

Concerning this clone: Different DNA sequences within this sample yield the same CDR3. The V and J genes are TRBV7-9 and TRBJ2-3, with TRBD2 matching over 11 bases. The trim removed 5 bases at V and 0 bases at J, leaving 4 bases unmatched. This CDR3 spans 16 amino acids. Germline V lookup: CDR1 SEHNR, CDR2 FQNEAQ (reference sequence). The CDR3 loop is CASSPRLAGSTDTQYF. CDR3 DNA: TGTGCCAGCAGCCCCCGACTAGCGGGGAGCACAGATACGCAGTATTTT.

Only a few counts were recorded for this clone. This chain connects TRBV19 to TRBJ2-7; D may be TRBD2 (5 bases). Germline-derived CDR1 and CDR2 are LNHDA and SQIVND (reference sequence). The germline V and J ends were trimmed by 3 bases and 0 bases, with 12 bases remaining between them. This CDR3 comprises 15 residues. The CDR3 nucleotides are TGTGCCAGTAGTATCGCACCGGGGTCCTCCTACGAGCAGTACTTC. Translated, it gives CASSIAPGSSYEQYF.

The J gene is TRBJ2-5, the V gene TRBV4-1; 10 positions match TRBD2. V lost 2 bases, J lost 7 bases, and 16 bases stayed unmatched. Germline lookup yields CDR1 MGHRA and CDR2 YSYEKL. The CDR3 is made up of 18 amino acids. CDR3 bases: TGCGCCAGCAGCCAACGCGGACTAGCGGAATCGTCCGGGGGGACCCAGTACTTC. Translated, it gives CASSQRGLAESSGGTQYF.

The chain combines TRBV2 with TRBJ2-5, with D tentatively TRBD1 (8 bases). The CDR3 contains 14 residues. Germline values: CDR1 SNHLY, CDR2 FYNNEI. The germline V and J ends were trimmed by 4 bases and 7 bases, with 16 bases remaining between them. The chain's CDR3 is CASSGTGGGWTQYF. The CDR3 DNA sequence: TGTGCCAGCAGTGGTACAGGGGGGGGTTGGACCCAGTACTTC.

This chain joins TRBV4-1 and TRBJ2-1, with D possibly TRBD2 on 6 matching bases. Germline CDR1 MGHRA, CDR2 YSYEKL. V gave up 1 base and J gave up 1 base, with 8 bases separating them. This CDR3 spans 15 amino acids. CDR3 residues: CASSQGRGSYNEQFF. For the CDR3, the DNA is TGCGCCAGCAGCCAAGGGCGGGGTTCCTACAATGAGCAGTTCTTC.